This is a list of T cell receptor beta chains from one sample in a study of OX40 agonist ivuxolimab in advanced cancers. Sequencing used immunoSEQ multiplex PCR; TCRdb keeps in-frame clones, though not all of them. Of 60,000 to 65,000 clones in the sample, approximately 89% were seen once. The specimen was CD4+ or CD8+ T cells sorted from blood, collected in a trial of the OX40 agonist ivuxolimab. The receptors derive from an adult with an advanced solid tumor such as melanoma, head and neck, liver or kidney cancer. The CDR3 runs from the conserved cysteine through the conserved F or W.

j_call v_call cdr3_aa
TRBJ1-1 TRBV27 CASTGGRSAFF
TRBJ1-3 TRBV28 CASSVSGLNTIYF
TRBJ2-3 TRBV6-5 CASSWGTEDTQYF
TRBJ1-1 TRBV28 CASSPAWGYLEAFF
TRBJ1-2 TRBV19 CASSTGPLGGYTF
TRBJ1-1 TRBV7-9 CASGVGLNTEAFF
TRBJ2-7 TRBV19 CATHPGTGGREQYF
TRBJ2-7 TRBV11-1 CASSLGPGLVPYEQYF
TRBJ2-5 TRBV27 CASSRDRGGETQYF
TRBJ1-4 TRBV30 CAWSAGIGGRDEKLFF
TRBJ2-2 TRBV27 CASSRRDRAAGELFF